These 31 T cell receptor beta chains share one sample of origin, sequenced in a study of cytomegalovirus exposure and HLA in healthy donors (dated by TCRdb to the late 2010s). To prepare the library, the immunoSEQ multiplex PCR assay was applied. For the multiplex PCR, a mixture combining 60 forward primers for TCR Vbeta segments and 13 reverse primers for TCR Jbeta segments was used. TCRdb limited this immuneACCESS table to in-frame rearrangements with V and J called. A share of clones is missing; checked studies link under half to unresolved V genes, and the rest is unexplained. The sample has about 200,000 clones on record, 75% to 80% of them singletons. The ten largest clones take up 2.1% of the sample. The sequenced sample consisted of PBMCs. Every receptor here comes from a woman aged 25 to 39 in good health and CMV-seropositive.

This clone was seen only a few times. The J gene is TRBJ2-2, the V gene TRBV30, with 7 bases that match TRBD1. The CDR3 covers 11 residues. V trimming: 5 bases; J trimming: 8 bases; junction bases outside the gene matches: 2. Germline values: CDR1 GTSNPN, CDR2 SVGIG (reference sequence). The CDR3 DNA reads TGTGCCTGGGACAGGGCGGGGGAGCTGTTTTTT. Protein: CAWDRAGELFF. Full variable domain (rest looked up from reference TRBV30 and TRBJ2-2): SQTIHQWPATLVQPVGSPLSLECTVEGTSNPNLYWYRQAAGRGLQLLFYSVGIGQISSEVPQNLSASRPQDRQFILSSKKLLLSDSGFYLCAWDRAGELFFGEGSRLTVL.

The DNA for the CDR3 is TGTGCCAGCAGCCCCTCGGGGCGGGGAGGGAACACTGAAGCTTTCTTT. Its protein product is CASSPSGRGGNTEAFF. The chain recombines TRBV7-3 with TRBJ1-1; TRBD1 might be the D (5 bases). Germline V lookup: CDR1 SGHTA, CDR2 FQGTGA. This CDR3 is built from 16 residues. V lost 5 bases, J lost 1 base, and 17 bases lay in between.

The chain joins TRBV30 to TRBJ2-7; D is possibly TRBD2 (6 bases). Trimming took 3 bases from V and 9 from J, leaving 15 bases between them. The CDR3 has 12 residues. CDR1 and CDR2 (germline): GTSNPN, SVGIG (reference sequence). The DNA for the CDR3 is TGTGCCTGGAGCGGGTCGGGAGCGGTGCAGTACTTC. It translates to CAWSGSGAVQYF.

The chain carries TRBV19 and TRBJ2-2; maybe TRBD2 (6 bases). This CDR3 spans 18 amino acids. CDR1 and CDR2 from the germline V gene are LNHDA and SQIVND (reference sequence). V was trimmed by 0 bases and J by 0 bases, leaving 14 bases between them. CDR3 sequence (DNA): TGTGCCAGTAGTATAGACGGGAGCGGCAACGCGAACACCGGGGAGCTGTTTTTT. Amino acids: CASSIDGSGNANTGELFF. Full variable domain (outside the CDR3, taken from reference TRBV19 and TRBJ2-2): DGGITQSPKYLFRKEGQNVTLSCEQNLNHDAMYWYRQDPGQGLRLIYYSQIVNDFQKGDIAEGYSVSREKKESFPLTVTSAQKNPTAFYLCASSIDGSGNANTGELFFGEGSRLTVL.

CDR3 DNA: TGTGCCAGTAGTCGGAGCGGGAGTATCCACGAGCAGTACTTC. Protein sequence: CASSRSGSIHEQYF. This chain joins TRBV19 and TRBJ2-7, with 8 bases identical to TRBD2. Germline-derived CDR1 and CDR2 are LNHDA and SQIVND (reference sequence). The CDR3 consists of 14 residues. Trimming cost V 5 bases and J 5 bases; bases outside gene matches: 8.

With respect to this clone: Other DNA sequences within the sample encode an identical CDR3. The rearrangement links TRBV20-1 to TRBJ1-1; D ambiguous. This CDR3 comprises 10 residues. V was cut by 6 bases and J by 3 bases, with 5 bases left in between. Germline lookup yields CDR1 DFQATT and CDR2 SNEGSKA (reference sequence). Here the CDR3 DNA reads TGCAGTGCCCCATACACTGAAGCTTTCTTT. It translates to CSAPYTEAFF.

The rearrangement links TRBV5-1 to TRBJ2-2; TRBD2 might be the D (5 bases). V lost 3 bases to trimming and J lost 5 bases, with 14 bases between them. The CDR3 runs to 15 residues. Germline-derived CDR1 and CDR2 are SGHRS and YFSETQ. Here the CDR3 DNA reads TGCGCCAGCAGCTCGTCCACCCCGGGAACCGGGGAGCTGTTTTTT. As protein: CASSSSTPGTGELFF.

This rearrangement joins TRBV4-3 to TRBJ1-2; D might be TRBD1 (6 bases). Per germline, CDR1 LGHNA and CDR2 YSLEER. V dropped 0 bases and J dropped 3 bases, with 11 bases sitting between them. There are 15 residues in the CDR3. CDR3 bases: TGCGCCAGCAGCCAAGAGCGGGCAGGGGACTATGGCTACACCTTC. Translating gives CASSQERAGDYGYTF.

The chain recombines TRBV5-6 with TRBJ2-7, with TRBD2 as a possible D gene (6 bases). Germline values: CDR1 SGHDT, CDR2 YYEEEE. V was trimmed by 4 bases and J by 2 bases, leaving 16 bases between them. The CDR3 consists of 15 residues. CDR3 region: CASSPRTMLTYEQYF. For the CDR3, the DNA is TGTGCCAGCAGCCCGAGGACTATGCTTACCTACGAGCAGTACTTC.

In this sample, this clone turned up once. This rearrangement joins TRBV4-3 to TRBJ1-3; 8 positions match TRBD1. CDR3 length equals 19 residues. With V trimmed by 0 bases and J by 3 bases, 13 bases remained unmatched. Germline V gene data show CDR1 as LGHNA and CDR2 as YSLEER. CDR3 nucleotides: TGCGCCAGCAGCCAAGAGGGGCAAGGACAGGGCCAAATTGGAAACACCATATATTTT. This encodes CASSQEGQGQGQIGNTIYF.

V and J are TRBV7-3 and TRBJ1-2; 10 nucleotides match TRBD1. With V trimmed by 5 bases and J by 7 bases, 4 bases remained unmatched. CDR1 SGHTA and CDR2 FQGTGA come from the germline V gene. The CDR3 extends over 13 amino acids. The CDR3 coding sequence is TGTGCCAGCAGCCCGGGGACAGGGGCTGGCTACACCTTC. This gives the protein CASSPGTGAGYTF.

The chain uses TRBV2 and TRBJ2-5, with TRBD2 matching 10 bases. This CDR3 is built from 14 residues. CDR1 and CDR2 from the germline V gene are SNHLY and FYNNEI. J lost 9 bases, V lost 4 bases, and 8 bases had no gene match. CDR3 sequence: CASSGIAGGLPQYF. The CDR3 DNA sequence: TGTGCCAGCAGTGGAATAGCGGGGGGTTTGCCCCAGTACTTC.

This clone showed up just a few times. Here the CDR3 DNA reads TGTGCCAGCAGCTTAGGCACCGTCTATAGCAATCAGCCCCAGCATTTT. Amino acids: CASSLGTVYSNQPQHF. The V gene is TRBV7-2, the J gene TRBJ1-5; D gene uncertain. V lost 1 base and J 0 bases, leaving 10 bases between the germline ends. Germline V gene lookup returns CDR1 SGHTA and CDR2 FQGNSA. This CDR3 spans 16 amino acids.

The sample holds one count of this clone. The chain uses TRBV28 and TRBJ1-5, with a weak D call TRBD1 (5 bases). Trimming stripped 1 base from V and 7 bases from J, with 17 bases between. Germline V gene data show CDR1 as MDHEN and CDR2 as SYDVKM. The CDR3 has 16 residues. The CDR3 protein is CASSLFFGKGHQPQHF. CDR3 coding DNA: TGTGCCAGCAGTTTATTTTTTGGCAAAGGACACCAGCCCCAGCATTTT.

The J gene is TRBJ1-1, the V gene TRBV10-2; TRBD1 might be the D (5 bases). V was shortened by 4 bases and J by 5 bases, with 11 bases between the two germline ends. CDR3 length: 13 amino acids. Per the germline V gene, CDR1 is WSHSY and CDR2 is SAAADI. The CDR3 here is CASSAQGVTEAFF. The DNA of the CDR3 is TGCGCCAGCAGTGCCCAGGGTGTGACTGAAGCTTTCTTT.

The rearrangement joins TRBV7-2 to TRBJ2-3; 7 positions agree with TRBD1. V trimming: 3 bases; J trimming: 2 bases; junction bases outside the gene matches: 2. The CDR3 covers 14 residues. CDR1 is SGHTA and CDR2 is FQGNSA in the germline V gene. CDR3: CASSFDRATDTQYF. In DNA form, the CDR3 reads TGTGCCAGCAGCTTTGACAGGGCCACAGATACGCAGTATTTT. Supplemented by reference TRBV7-2 and TRBJ2-3, the full variable domain reads GAGVSQSPSNKVTEKGKDVELRCDPISGHTALYWYRQSLGQGLEFLIYFQGNSAPDKSGLPSDRFSAERTGGSVSTLTIQRTQQEDSAVYLCASSFDRATDTQYFGPGTRLTVL.

The chain links TRBV18 to TRBJ1-1, with D unclear. Germline V lookup: CDR1 KGHSH, CDR2 LQKENI. The CDR3 has 15 amino acids. V lost 6 bases and J 0 bases, leaving 14 bases between the germline ends. CDR3 sequence (DNA): TGTGCCAGCTCCATCTCCGCCCAGATGAACACTGAAGCTTTCTTT. Translating gives CASSISAQMNTEAFF.

The V gene is TRBV7-2, the J gene TRBJ2-3; TRBD1 agrees at 7 bases. CDR3 length equals 14 residues. V dropped 0 bases and J dropped 5; count of bases not matched to a gene: 2. CDR1 is SGHTA, CDR2 FQGNSA, per germline. In nucleotides, the CDR3 is TGTGCCAGCAGCTTAGCTACAGGGGTAGATACGCAGTATTTT. Its protein product is CASSLATGVDTQYF.

This clone appeared a few times. V and J are TRBV4-1 and TRBJ2-1; D may be TRBD2 (6 bases). This CDR3 has 17 amino acids. The germline V and J ends were trimmed by 4 bases and 5 bases, with 21 bases remaining between them. Germline loops: CDR1 MGHRA, CDR2 YSYEKL. The CDR3, as DNA: TGCGCCAGCAGCCGAGGGAACTCAAAGACTAGTCACAATGAGCAGTTCTTC. Amino acid sequence: CASSRGNSKTSHNEQFF.

The rearrangement joins TRBV19 to TRBJ2-7, with D maybe TRBD1 (5 bases). Germline CDR1 reads LNHDA; CDR2 reads SQIVND (reference sequence). There are 17 residues in the CDR3. The ends were cut back, 2 bases at V and 4 bases at J, with 21 bases in the middle. For the CDR3, the DNA is TGTGCCAGTAGTATACGTGGATATAGGACAAAGGAGTACGAGCAGTACTTC. Residues: CASSIRGYRTKEYEQYF.

The chain is built from TRBV19 and TRBJ1-2, with D hard to call. This CDR3 spans 13 amino acids. The germline gives CDR1 LNHDA, CDR2 SQIVND (reference sequence). V was clipped by 6 bases and J by 4 bases, with 12 bases between them. The CDR3 DNA reads TGTGCCAGTAGCCCCTTAACGGTCTATGGCTACACCTTC. It codes for CASSPLTVYGYTF.

The chain is built from TRBV19 and TRBJ1-2; 8 bases line up with TRBD1. This CDR3 region has 14 residues. After removal of 6 bases from V and 8 bases from J, the junction contained 11 bases not matched to a gene. The germline V gene has CDR1 LNHDA and CDR2 SQIVND (reference sequence). The CDR3 region is CASRETGALNGYTF. In DNA form, the CDR3 reads TGTGCCAGTAGAGAGACAGGGGCGTTAAACGGCTACACCTTC.

The rearrangement uses TRBV29-1 and TRBJ2-3; TRBD1 might be the D (6 bases). This CDR3 spans 16 amino acids. Trimming took 6 bases from V and 3 from J, leaving 22 bases between them. CDR1 SQVTM and CDR2 ANQGSEA come from the germline V gene. The CDR3 loop is CSVLGVQGQGTDTQYF. CDR3 in DNA: TGCAGCGTACTGGGTGTTCAGGGGCAAGGAACAGATACGCAGTATTTT.

The sample holds one count of this clone. The rearrangement uses TRBV28 and TRBJ1-2; TRBD1 might be the D (5 bases). V lost 4 bases and J lost 13, with 13 bases in between. The CDR3 loop spans 11 amino acids. Germline V gene sequence: CDR1 MDHEN, CDR2 SYDVKM. CDR3 amino acids: CASSSTRAVTF. In DNA form, the CDR3 reads TGTGCCAGCAGTTCTACCAGGGCGGTCACCTTC.

V and J are TRBV14 and TRBJ2-3; possibly TRBD1 for D (6 bases). Looked up from germline, CDR1 is SGHDN and CDR2 is FVKESK. This CDR3 region has 12 residues. Trimming cost V 4 bases and J 9 bases, with 11 bases left between them. As DNA, the CDR3 is TGTGCCAGCAGCCCGGCAGGGGTCACGCAGTATTTT. Translating it yields CASSPAGVTQYF.

The table lists this clone with a count of one. The V and J genes are TRBV5-6 and TRBJ2-5; no clear D. The end of the DNA aligns better with TRBJ2-7, so the J call may be wrong. Germline V gives CDR1 SGHDT, CDR2 YYEEEE. CDR3 length: 15 amino acids. The DNA for the CDR3 is TGTGCCAGCAGCTTGGGACTTCCGGATCCTTACGAGCAGTACTTC. Its protein product is CASSLGLPDPYEQYF.

V is TRBV2 and J is TRBJ2-5; 10 bases are shared with TRBD1. The V and J ends lost 4 bases and 4 bases, in that order; junction bases with no gene match: 12. CDR3 length: 17 residues. Germline CDR1 reads SNHLY; CDR2 reads FYNNEI. CDR3 in DNA: TGTGCCAGCAGTGCTCGGGACAGGGGTTTATTAGGAGAGACCCAGTACTTC. Translation gives CASSARDRGLLGETQYF. Drawing the rest from reference TRBV2 and TRBJ2-5, the complete variable domain is EPEVTQTPSHQVTQMGQEVILRCVPISNHLYFYWYRQILGQKVEFLVSFYNNEISEKSEIFDDQFSVERPDGSNFTLKIRSTKLEDSAMYFCASSARDRGLLGETQYFGPGTRLLVL.

The genes are TRBV5-1 and TRBJ1-3; D may be TRBD1 (5 bases). CDR1 is SGHRS, CDR2 YFSETQ, per germline. V dropped 4 bases and J dropped 0 bases, with 14 bases sitting between them. This CDR3 has 16 residues. Written as DNA, the CDR3 is TGCGCCAGCAGCCAAGGGGCCAGAAGCTCTGGAAACACCATATATTTT. Translating gives CASSQGARSSGNTIYF.

This clone is a singleton in its sample. The chain is built from TRBV4-1 and TRBJ2-7; perhaps TRBD1 as D (5 bases). Per germline, CDR1 MGHRA and CDR2 YSYEKL. CDR3 length: 14 residues. The V and J ends lost 4 bases and 3 bases respectively, with 13 bases between them. For the CDR3, the DNA is TGCGCCAGCAGCCCCCTGGGGCAGAGCTACGAGCAGTACTTC. Protein product: CASSPLGQSYEQYF.

J is TRBJ1-2 and V is TRBV4-2; 7 bases fit TRBD1. The CDR3 has 15 residues. Trimming at V came to 6 bases and at J to 0 bases, leaving 7 bases not matched to a gene. Germline CDR1 is LGHNA and CDR2 is YNFKEQ. In nucleotides, the CDR3 is TGTGCCAGCAGGGACCGGGACAGACCTAACTATGGCTACACCTTC. The encoded protein is CASRDRDRPNYGYTF.

V usage is TRBV15 and J usage is TRBJ2-5; D is possibly TRBD2 (6 bases). CDR1 LNHNV and CDR2 YYDKDF come from the germline V gene (reference sequence). There are 18 residues in the CDR3. V lost 0 bases and J lost 10, with 27 bases in between. CDR3 sequence: CATSRDGVPFVGRGGQYF. The CDR3 DNA is TGTGCCACCAGCAGAGATGGAGTCCCGTTTGTGGGGCGGGGTGGCCAGTACTTC.